What follows are 19 T cell receptor beta chains derived from one specimen sequenced in a study of shared clonotypes between healthy human individuals. Sequencing was performed with immunoSEQ multiplex PCR; in TCRdb, only in-frame clones are kept and a portion is missing. Of over 2,000,000 clones in the sample, 80% to 95% are singletons; the top ten hold more than 1.5%. Naivety among CD8 cells was defined by CD45RO negativity and positive CCR7 selection, thereby excluding terminally differentiated effector memory CD45RA+ cells. The specimen sequenced was naive CD8+ T cells from PBMCs. The origin of the receptors is a man aged 18 to 30 in good health. Some clones in this sample may be carry-over from other donors' samples.

V gene TRBV2 combines with J gene TRBJ2-5; D is perhaps TRBD2 (5 bases). The V and J ends lost 6 bases and 1 base respectively, with 15 bases between them. Germline V gives CDR1 SNHLY, CDR2 FYNNEI. The CDR3 contains 15 residues. The CDR3 loop is CASRGSETLQETQYF. In nucleotides, the CDR3 is TGTGCCAGCAGGGGGAGCGAGACTCTCCAAGAGACCCAGTACTTC. Together with reference TRBV2 and TRBJ2-5, the CDR3 gives the full variable domain: EPEVTQTPSHQVTQMGQEVILRCVPISNHLYFYWYRQILGQKVEFLVSFYNNEISEKSEIFDDQFSVERPDGSNFTLKIRSTKLEDSAMYFCASRGSETLQETQYFGPGTRLLVL.

The V call is TRBV11-3, the J call TRBJ2-7; the D call may be TRBD1 or TRBD2 (5 bases each). V was shortened by 5 bases and J by 3 bases, with 14 bases between the two germline ends. The CDR3 has 14 amino acids. Germline lookup yields CDR1 SGHNT and CDR2 YENEEA. The CDR3 sequence is CASSRTGAIYEQYF. The CDR3 DNA is TGTGCCAGCAGCCGTACCGGGGCGATCTACGAGCAGTACTTC.

This chain links TRBV4-3 with TRBJ2-3; D is unclear. This CDR3 contains 20 residues. Germline V gives CDR1 LGHNA, CDR2 YSLEER. Trimming took off 0 bases at V and 4 bases at J, with 26 bases between the two ends. The CDR3 is CASSQERFPGIHESPDTQYF. CDR3 DNA: TGCGCCAGCAGCCAAGAGCGTTTCCCAGGAATTCATGAGAGTCCAGATACGCAGTATTTT.

The rearrangement joins TRBV5-4 to TRBJ1-3; D remains unclear. The V gene's germline CDR1 is SGHNT and CDR2 YYREEE (reference sequence). The CDR3 runs 18 residues. Trimming shortened V by 2 bases and J by 0 bases, and 18 bases separated the two germline ends. The CDR3 is CASSLSDSGTASGNTIYF. The CDR3 nucleotides read TGTGCCAGCAGCTTAAGCGACTCTGGAACCGCCTCTGGAAACACCATATATTTT.

The gene calls are TRBV29-1 and TRBJ2-7, with D perhaps TRBD1 (5 bases). CDR3 size: 13 residues. Per the germline V gene, CDR1 is SQVTM and CDR2 is ANQGSEA. V gave up 6 bases and J gave up 4 bases, with 16 bases separating them. CDR3 coding DNA: TGCAGCGTAGCAGACAGTAGGGCTTACGAGCAGTACTTC. It specifies CSVADSRAYEQYF.

The chain uses TRBV5-5 and TRBJ1-1; 9 nucleotides agree with TRBD1. There are 18 residues in the CDR3. V was pared by 2 bases and J by 1 base, with 12 bases of the junction left unmatched. CDR1 and CDR2 from the germline V gene are SGHKS and YYEKEE (reference sequence). DNA of the CDR3: TGTGCCAGCAGCTTAAGGACAGGGGAGGGCGCTTGGAACACTGAAGCTTTCTTT. It translates to CASSLRTGEGAWNTEAFF.

This clone was observed a single time. The chain couples TRBV27 to TRBJ1-2; no firm D call. Deletions cut 6 bases from V and 4 bases from J, with 18 bases between. Germline V gene lookup returns CDR1 MNHEY and CDR2 SMNVEV (reference sequence). The CDR3 totals 15 residues. CDR3: CASSPQSIGLYGYTF. DNA of the CDR3: TGTGCCAGCAGCCCGCAATCTATAGGACTCTATGGCTACACCTTC.

This sequence joins TRBV7-3 and TRBJ2-1; D perhaps matches TRBD2 (6 bases). CDR1 is SGHTA, CDR2 FQGTGA, per germline. CDR3 length equals 19 residues. V was cut by 5 bases and J by 3 bases, with 26 bases left in between. This chain's CDR3 is CASSPDISSDSESYNEQFF. Written as DNA, the CDR3 is TGTGCCAGCAGCCCTGATATATCTAGCGACTCAGAGAGCTACAATGAGCAGTTCTTC. Variable domain in full (rest from reference TRBV7-3 and TRBJ2-1): GAGVSQTPSNKVTEKGKYVELRCDPISGHTALYWYRQSLGQGPEFLIYFQGTGAADDSGLPNDRFFAVRPEGSVSTLKIQRTERGDSAVYLCASSPDISSDSESYNEQFFGPGTRLTVL.

This chain's CDR3 is CASSPEGAGQWYEQYF. The CDR3 nucleotides read TGTGCCAGCAGCCCAGAGGGCGCTGGACAGTGGTACGAGCAGTACTTC. The chain employs TRBV7-6 and TRBJ2-7; D perhaps matches TRBD1 (6 bases). Looked up from germline, CDR1 is SGHVS and CDR2 is FNYEAQ. Trimming left V 5 bases short and J 4 bases short, with 21 bases between. The CDR3 contains 16 residues.

This clone was counted only a few times. CDR3 coding DNA: TGTGCCAGCAGGCCTCTGGGCAGGGGACAGCCCCAGCATTTT. Its protein product is CASRPLGRGQPQHF. The V call is TRBV6-5, the J call TRBJ1-5, with D tentatively TRBD1 (6 bases). Germline V gene sequence: CDR1 MNHEY, CDR2 SVGAGI. V lost 6 bases and J lost 7, with 16 bases in between. The CDR3 has 14 residues.

The chain links TRBV29-1 to TRBJ2-6; D is ambiguous. Germline CDR1 SQVTM, CDR2 ANQGSEA. Trimming left V 0 bases short and J 4 bases short, with 10 bases between. The CDR3 runs to 15 residues. CDR3 in amino acids: CSVEEADLGANVLTF. The DNA of the CDR3 is TGCAGCGTTGAAGAGGCAGATTTGGGGGCCAACGTCCTGACTTTC. Variable domain in full (rest from reference TRBV29-1 and TRBJ2-6): SAVISQKPSRDICQRGTSLTIQCQVDSQVTMMFWYRQQPGQSLTLIATANQGSEATYESGFVIDKFPISRPNLTFSTLTVSNMSPEDSSIYLCSVEEADLGANVLTFGAGSRLTVL.

The V gene is TRBV6-5, the J gene TRBJ1-2; possible D gene TRBD1, 5 bases. CDR1 and CDR2 (germline): MNHEY, SVGAGI. Trimming shortened V by 4 bases and J by 8 bases, and 20 bases separated the two germline ends. The CDR3 totals 15 residues. For the CDR3, the DNA is TGTGCCAGCAGTTCTCGGGACGGCGTAAGCAGGGGCTACACCTTC. This encodes CASSSRDGVSRGYTF.

This clone was recorded once. This rearrangement joins TRBV28 to TRBJ1-1; D is unclear. Germline CDR1 is MDHEN and CDR2 is SYDVKM. Trimming took off 4 bases at V and 7 bases at J, with 19 bases between the two ends. The CDR3 covers 15 residues. As DNA, the CDR3 is TGTGCCAGCAGTTCCTCGATAGGGCCGAGGGTTGAAGCTTTCTTT. Its translation is CASSSSIGPRVEAFF.

V and J are TRBV7-3 and TRBJ2-1, with 11 nucleotides matching TRBD2. The CDR3 sequence is 18 residues long. The V gene end was trimmed by 2 bases and the J gene end by 4 bases; junction bases not matched to a gene: 10. From germline, CDR1 is SGHTA and CDR2 FQGTGA. The CDR3: CASSLGPPGTSGYNEQFF. The CDR3 bases are TGTGCCAGCAGCTTAGGTCCCCCCGGGACTAGCGGTTACAATGAGCAGTTCTTC.

The CDR3 loop reads CASSPPGVAAGWDEQFF. The CDR3 DNA sequence: TGTGCCAGCAGTCCCCCGGGGGTAGCGGCCGGTTGGGATGAGCAGTTCTTC. This chain joins TRBV28 and TRBJ2-1, with a possible D match to TRBD2 (6 bases). The CDR3 extends over 17 amino acids. Germline CDR1 and CDR2: MDHEN and SYDVKM. Trimming stripped 5 bases from V and 8 bases from J, with 25 bases between.

For this clone: The sample has other DNA sequences that encode this CDR3 too. The J gene is TRBJ2-1, the V gene TRBV7-9; D remains ambiguous. The germline V and J ends were trimmed by 5 bases and 3 bases, with 11 bases remaining between them. The germline V gene encodes CDR1 SEHNR and CDR2 FQNEAQ (reference sequence). The length of the CDR3 is 14 residues. The CDR3 nucleotides read TGTGCCAGCAGCCCCCTATCCAGCTACAATGAGCAGTTCTTC. It translates to CASSPLSSYNEQFF.

The rearrangement uses TRBV9 and TRBJ2-2, with 9 bases matching TRBD1. The CDR3 is 15 residues long. J lost 5 bases, V lost 3 bases, and 5 bases had no gene match. CDR1 is SGDLS and CDR2 is YYNGEE in the germline V gene. As DNA, the CDR3 is TGTGCCAGCAGCGCCCGGGACAGGGCAACCGGGGAGCTGTTTTTT. It translates to CASSARDRATGELFF.

CDR3 region: CASSLWGQGSAGELFF. CDR3 in DNA: TGTGCCAGCAGCTTATGGGGGCAGGGGTCGGCCGGGGAGCTGTTTTTT. This sequence joins TRBV11-2 and TRBJ2-2; weak D call: TRBD1 (6 bases). CDR3 length equals 16 residues. The V gene's germline CDR1 is SGHAT and CDR2 FQNNGV. Trimming left V 2 bases short and J 6 bases short, with 16 bases between.

This clone was counted a single time. V and J are TRBV30 and TRBJ2-1; D uncertain. V was clipped by 5 bases and J by 0 bases, with 8 bases between them. The CDR3 extends over 13 amino acids. The germline V gene encodes CDR1 GTSNPN and CDR2 SVGIG (reference sequence). CDR3: CAWADNSYNEQFF. The CDR3, as DNA: TGTGCCTGGGCAGACAACTCCTACAATGAGCAGTTCTTC.